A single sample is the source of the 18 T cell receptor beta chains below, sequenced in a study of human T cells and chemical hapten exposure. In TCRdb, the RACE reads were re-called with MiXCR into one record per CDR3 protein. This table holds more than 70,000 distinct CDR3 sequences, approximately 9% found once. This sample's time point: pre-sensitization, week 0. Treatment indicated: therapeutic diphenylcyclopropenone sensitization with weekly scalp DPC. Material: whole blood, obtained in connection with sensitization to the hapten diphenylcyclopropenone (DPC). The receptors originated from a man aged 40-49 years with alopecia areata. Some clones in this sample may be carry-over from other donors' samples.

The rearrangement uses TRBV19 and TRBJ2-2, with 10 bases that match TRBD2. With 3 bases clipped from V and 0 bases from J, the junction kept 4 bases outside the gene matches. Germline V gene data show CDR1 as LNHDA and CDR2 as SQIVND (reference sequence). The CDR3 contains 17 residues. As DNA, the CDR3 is TGTGCCAGTAGTATTCTTCTAGCGGGAGCGAACACCGGGGAGCTGTTTTTT. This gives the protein CASSILLAGANTGELFF.

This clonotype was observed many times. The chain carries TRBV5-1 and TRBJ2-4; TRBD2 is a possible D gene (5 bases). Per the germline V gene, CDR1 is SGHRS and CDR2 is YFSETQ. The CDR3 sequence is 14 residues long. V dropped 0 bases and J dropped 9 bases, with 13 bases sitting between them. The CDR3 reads CASSLELGRTIQYF. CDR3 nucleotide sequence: TGCGCCAGCAGCTTGGAACTGGGGAGAACCATTCAGTACTTC.

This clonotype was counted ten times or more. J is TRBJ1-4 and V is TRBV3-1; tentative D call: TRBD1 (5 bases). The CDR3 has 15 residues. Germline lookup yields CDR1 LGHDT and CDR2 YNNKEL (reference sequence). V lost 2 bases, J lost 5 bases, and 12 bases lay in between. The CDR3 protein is CASSQMQGWNEKLFF. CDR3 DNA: TGTGCCAGCAGCCAAATGCAGGGTTGGAATGAAAAACTGTTTTTT.

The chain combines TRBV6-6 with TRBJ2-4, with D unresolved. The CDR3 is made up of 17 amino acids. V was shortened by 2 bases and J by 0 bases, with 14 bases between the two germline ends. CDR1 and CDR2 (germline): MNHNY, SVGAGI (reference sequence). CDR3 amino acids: CASSYRIDELAKNIQYF. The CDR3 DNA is TGTGCCAGCAGTTACAGAATAGATGAACTAGCCAAAAACATTCAGTACTTC.

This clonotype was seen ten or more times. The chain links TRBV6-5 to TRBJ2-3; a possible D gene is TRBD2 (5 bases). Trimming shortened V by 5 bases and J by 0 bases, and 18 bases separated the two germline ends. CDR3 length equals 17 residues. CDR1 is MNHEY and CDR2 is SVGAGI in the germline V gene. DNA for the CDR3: TGTGCCAGCAGTCGGAACCCTAGCCCCCTTAGCACAGATACGCAGTATTTT. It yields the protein CASSRNPSPLSTDTQYF.

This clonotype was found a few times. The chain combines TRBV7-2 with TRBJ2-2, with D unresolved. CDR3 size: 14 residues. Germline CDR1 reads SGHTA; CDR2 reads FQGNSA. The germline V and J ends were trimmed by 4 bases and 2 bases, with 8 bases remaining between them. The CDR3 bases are TGTGCCAGCAGCTGGGCCTCTAACACCGGGGAGCTGTTTTTT. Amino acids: CASSWASNTGELFF.

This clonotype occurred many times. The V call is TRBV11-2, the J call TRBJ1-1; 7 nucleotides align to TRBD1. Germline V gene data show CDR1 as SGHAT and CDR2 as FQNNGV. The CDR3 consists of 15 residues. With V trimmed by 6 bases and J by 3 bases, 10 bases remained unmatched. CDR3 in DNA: TGTGCCAGCAGACCGGGACAGACATGGGACACTGAAGCTTTCTTT. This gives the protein CASRPGQTWDTEAFF.

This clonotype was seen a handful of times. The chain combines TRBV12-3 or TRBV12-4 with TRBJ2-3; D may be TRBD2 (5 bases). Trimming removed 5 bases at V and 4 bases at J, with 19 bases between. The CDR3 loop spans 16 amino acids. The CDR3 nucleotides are TGTGCCAGCAGTCCCCAATTAGCGCTAGGTCCAGATACGCAGTATTTT. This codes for CASSPQLALGPDTQYF.

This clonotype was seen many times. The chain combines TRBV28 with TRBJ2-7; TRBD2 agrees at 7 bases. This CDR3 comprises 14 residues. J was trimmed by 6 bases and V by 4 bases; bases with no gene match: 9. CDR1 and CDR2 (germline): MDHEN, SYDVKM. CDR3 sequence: CASSSSGLIGEQYF. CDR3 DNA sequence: TGTGCCAGCAGTTCATCGGGACTAATTGGCGAGCAGTACTTC. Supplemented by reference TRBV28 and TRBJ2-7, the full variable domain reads DVKVTQSSRYLVKRTGEKVFLECVQDMDHENMFWYRQDPGLGLRLIYFSYDVKMKEKGDIPEGYSVSREKKERFSLILESASTNQTSMYLCASSSSGLIGEQYFGPGTRLTVT.

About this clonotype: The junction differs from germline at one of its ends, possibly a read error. CDR3 nucleotide sequence: TGTACCAGCAGCAGGGGAGGGGGCATCGACACAGATACGCAGTATTTT. It codes for CTSSRGGGIDTDTQYF. This chain links TRBV11-1 with TRBJ2-3; D possibly uses TRBD1 or TRBD2 (7 bases each). Germline CDR1 and CDR2: SGHAT and FQDESV (reference sequence). This CDR3 spans 16 amino acids.

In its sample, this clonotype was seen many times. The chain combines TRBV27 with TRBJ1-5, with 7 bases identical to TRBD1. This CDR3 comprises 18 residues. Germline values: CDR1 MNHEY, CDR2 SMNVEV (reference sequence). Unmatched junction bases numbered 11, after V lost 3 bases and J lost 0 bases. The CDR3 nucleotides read TGTGCCAGCAGTTTCTGGAGGGGGCCTATTCGTAGCAATCAGCCCCAGCATTTT. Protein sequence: CASSFWRGPIRSNQPQHF.

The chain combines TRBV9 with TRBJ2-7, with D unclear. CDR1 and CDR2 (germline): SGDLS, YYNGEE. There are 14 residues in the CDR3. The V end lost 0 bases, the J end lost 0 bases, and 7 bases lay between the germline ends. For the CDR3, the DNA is TGTGCCAGCAGCGTAGGACAACACTCCTACGAGCAGTACTTC. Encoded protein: CASSVGQHSYEQYF.

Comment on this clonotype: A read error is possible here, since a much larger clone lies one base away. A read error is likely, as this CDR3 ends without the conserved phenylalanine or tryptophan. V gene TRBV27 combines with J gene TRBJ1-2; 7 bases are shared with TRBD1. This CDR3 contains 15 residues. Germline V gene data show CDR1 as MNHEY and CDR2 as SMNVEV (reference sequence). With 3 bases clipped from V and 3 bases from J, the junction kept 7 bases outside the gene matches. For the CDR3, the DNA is TGTGCCAGCAGTTTCTCGACAGGGACCCACTATGGCTACACCTAC. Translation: CASSFSTGTHYGYTY.

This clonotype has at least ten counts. The CDR3 DNA is TGTGCCAGCACCCTATCTTTGGGGCTAGCGGTCACCGGGGAGCTGTTTTTT. This sequence encodes CASTLSLGLAVTGELFF. This chain links TRBV28 with TRBJ2-2; 7 bases map to TRBD2. The CDR3 length is 17 residues. Germline CDR1 MDHEN, CDR2 SYDVKM. Unmatched junction bases numbered 15, after V lost 7 bases and J lost 4 bases.

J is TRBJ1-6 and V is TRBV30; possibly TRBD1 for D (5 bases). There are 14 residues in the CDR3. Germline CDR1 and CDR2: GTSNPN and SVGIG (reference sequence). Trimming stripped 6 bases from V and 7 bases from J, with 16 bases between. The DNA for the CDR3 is TGTGCCTGCCCGCGGGACCGACCAAATTCACCCCTCCACTTT. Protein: CACPRDRPNSPLHF.

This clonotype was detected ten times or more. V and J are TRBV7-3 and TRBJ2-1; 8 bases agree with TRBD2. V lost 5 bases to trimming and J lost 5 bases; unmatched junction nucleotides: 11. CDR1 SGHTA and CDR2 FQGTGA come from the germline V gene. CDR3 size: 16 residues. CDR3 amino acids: CASSPHGSGGDNEQFF. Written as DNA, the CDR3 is TGTGCCAGCAGCCCCCACGGCAGCGGGGGAGACAATGAGCAGTTCTTC.

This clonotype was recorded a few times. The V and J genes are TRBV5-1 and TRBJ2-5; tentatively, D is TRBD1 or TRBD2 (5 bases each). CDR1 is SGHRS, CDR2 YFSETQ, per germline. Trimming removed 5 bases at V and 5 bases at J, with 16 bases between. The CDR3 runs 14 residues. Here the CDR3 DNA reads TGCGCCAGCAGGTTCGGCAGGGACGAGGAGACCCAGTACTTC. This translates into CASRFGRDEETQYF.

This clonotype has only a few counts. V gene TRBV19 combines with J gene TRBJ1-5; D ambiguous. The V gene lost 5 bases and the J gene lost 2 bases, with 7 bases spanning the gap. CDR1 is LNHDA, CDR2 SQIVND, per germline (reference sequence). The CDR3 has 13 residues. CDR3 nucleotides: TGTGCCAGTAGTTCGTATCGCAATCAGCCCCAGCATTTT. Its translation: CASSSYRNQPQHF.